Shown below are 24 T cell receptor beta chains from a single sample sequenced in a study of human CD8 memory T cell subsets. Preparation of the TCR beta libraries relied on UMI-labeled 5' RACE. Using the 5' RACE reads, TCRdb records one entry per CDR3 protein without DNA. Its table lists thousands of distinct CDR3 sequences. Input material: CD8+ effector memory T cells (TEM) sorted from PBMCs. Subset in this sample: effector memory CD8 T cells, CCR7- CD45RO+ CD95+. All receptors derive from a human donor in good health.

The V call is TRBV4-3, the J call TRBJ2-7. Germline V gene data show CDR1 as LGHNA and CDR2 as YSLEER. This CDR3 is built from 15 residues. CDR3 region: CASSQEATGSYEQYF.

The chain joins TRBV7-2 to TRBJ2-3; checking the TCRdb D call of TRBD2 is not possible without DNA. CDR3 length: 19 residues. The germline V gene has CDR1 SGHTA and CDR2 FQGNSA. CDR3 residues: CASSLASGRALIGPDTQYF.

V and J are TRBV7-9 and TRBJ2-7; TCRdb's assignment of TRBD1 cannot be checked, as there is no DNA. Germline-derived CDR1 and CDR2 are SEHNR and FQNEAQ (reference sequence). The CDR3 consists of 14 residues. The CDR3 sequence: CASSPGTGGNEQYF. Filled out from reference TRBV7-9 and TRBJ2-7, the complete variable domain reads DTGVSQNPRHKITKRGQNVTFRCDPISEHNRLYWYRQTLGQGPEFLTYFQNEAQLEKSRLLSDRFSAERPKGSFSTLEIQRTEQGDSAMYLCASSPGTGGNEQYFGPGTRLTVT.

The chain employs TRBV29-1 and TRBJ2-3. The CDR3 is 14 amino acids. The germline gives CDR1 SQVTM, CDR2 ANQGSEA. The chain's CDR3 is CSAQAKLSTDTQYF.

The V call is TRBV14, the J call TRBJ2-3; TCRdb gives TRBD2 as the D gene, but with no DNA this cannot be confirmed. CDR1 SGHDN and CDR2 FVKESK come from the germline V gene. This CDR3 region has 17 residues. CDR3 sequence: CASSRLTGTPYTDTQYF.

The J gene is TRBJ1-1, the V gene TRBV5-6. Germline CDR1 and CDR2: SGHDT and YYEEEE. The CDR3 contains 13 residues. The CDR3 loop is CASSLVALPEAFF.

The chain joins TRBV20-1 to TRBJ1-4; with no DNA, the TCRdb D assignment of TRBD1 cannot be verified. This CDR3 region has 18 residues. Germline CDR1 is DFQATT and CDR2 is SNEGSKA (reference sequence). The CDR3 sequence is CSARDWTASRATNEKLFF.

The J gene is TRBJ2-5, the V gene TRBV4-1; TCRdb indicates TRBD1, and absent DNA this call remains unverified. The CDR3 runs to 18 residues. Germline loops: CDR1 MGHRA, CDR2 YSYEKL. CDR3 protein: CASSQAGYSDRVAETQYF.

Judged by frequency, this clonotype is medium-sized. The chain is built from TRBV7-7 and TRBJ2-3; checking the TCRdb D call of TRBD2 is not possible without DNA. The CDR3 contains 15 residues. Germline V lookup: CDR1 SSHAT, CDR2 FNYEAQ (reference sequence). The CDR3 here is CASSLVAGEADTQYF. Based on the CDR3 plus reference TRBV7-7 and TRBJ2-3, the full variable domain is GAGVSQSPRYKVTKRGQDVTLRCDPISSHATLYWYQQALGQGPEFLTYFNYEAQPDKSGLPSDRFSAERPEGSISTLTIQRTEQRDSAMYRCASSLVAGEADTQYFGPGTRLTVL.

Measured by frequency, this clonotype is medium-sized. This chain's CDR3 is CASSLESGADNEQFF. This chain uses TRBV11-2 with TRBJ2-1; TCRdb names TRBD2, which stays unverified in the absence of DNA. Per germline, CDR1 SGHAT and CDR2 FQNNGV. The CDR3 runs to 15 residues.

The CDR3 reads CASSIGQGDYNEQFF. V gene TRBV19 combines with J gene TRBJ2-1; TCRdb selects TRBD1, and the lack of DNA leaves this call unchecked. Germline V CDR1 and CDR2: LNHDA, SQIVND (reference sequence). The CDR3 runs 15 residues.

This chain connects TRBV5-4 to TRBJ1-1; without DNA, the TCRdb call of TRBD1 cannot be checked. The CDR3 is 14 amino acids. From germline, CDR1 is SGHNT and CDR2 YYREEE (reference sequence). The CDR3 region is CASSQTGSPREAFF.

This chain joins TRBV7-9 and TRBJ2-3; absent DNA, TCRdb's TRBD1 call cannot be checked. Germline V gene data show CDR1 as SEHNR and CDR2 as FQNEAQ (reference sequence). The CDR3 has 14 amino acids. CDR3 residues: CASSIGTSADTQYF.

The rearrangement uses TRBV12-3 or TRBV12-4 and TRBJ2-7; TCRdb's D call of TRBD1 is untestable without DNA. This CDR3 is 15 amino acids long. Here the CDR3 reads CASSYRTGGTYEQYF.

The rearrangement uses TRBV2 and TRBJ2-3; TCRdb's assignment of TRBD2 cannot be checked, as there is no DNA. This CDR3 region has 17 residues. Germline CDR1 SNHLY, CDR2 FYNNEI. CDR3 in amino acids: CASRPFGASGSRYTQYF.

The chain links TRBV12-3 or TRBV12-4 to TRBJ1-2; absent DNA, TCRdb's TRBD1 call cannot be checked. This CDR3 has 14 amino acids. This CDR3 reads CASSLAGTGYGYTF.

This clonotype is classed as medium-sized by frequency. J is TRBJ2-7 and V is TRBV7-9; TCRdb picks TRBD2, but there is no DNA to check that call. This CDR3 has 16 residues. CDR1 and CDR2 from the germline V gene are SEHNR and FQNEAQ (reference sequence). CDR3: CASSPGLALNIGEQYF.

This chain joins TRBV3-1 and TRBJ2-2; TCRdb picks TRBD2, but there is no DNA to check that call. Germline V gene sequence: CDR1 LGHDT, CDR2 YNNKEL (reference sequence). This CDR3 comprises 15 residues. Here the CDR3 reads CASSQLAGETGELFF.

J is TRBJ2-5 and V is TRBV7-9; TCRdb lists TRBD1, though no DNA is available to test this call. This CDR3 spans 14 amino acids. In germline, CDR1 is SEHNR, CDR2 FQNEAQ (reference sequence). This chain's CDR3 is CASSFGTGWETQYF. Using reference TRBV7-9 and TRBJ2-5 for the parts outside the CDR3, the full variable domain is DTGVSQNPRHKITKRGQNVTFRCDPISEHNRLYWYRQTLGQGPEFLTYFQNEAQLEKSRLLSDRFSAERPKGSFSTLEIQRTEQGDSAMYLCASSFGTGWETQYFGPGTRLLVL.

The gene calls are TRBV12-3 or TRBV12-4 and TRBJ2-1. This CDR3 is built from 14 residues. The chain's CDR3 is CASSLGGGNNEQFF.

J is TRBJ2-1 and V is TRBV6-2 or TRBV6-3; with no DNA, the TCRdb D assignment of TRBD1 cannot be verified. This CDR3 is built from 15 residues. In germline, CDR1 is MNHEY, CDR2 SVGEGT. The CDR3 sequence is CASTPEGTGLNEQFF.

This chain connects TRBV27 to TRBJ1-2; the D call from TCRdb, TRBD1, cannot be confirmed without DNA. The germline V gene has CDR1 MNHEY and CDR2 SMNVEV (reference sequence). CDR3 length equals 17 residues. CDR3: CASSSLFRVAREVGYTF.

The CDR3 sequence is CASSRLGTSGSYEQYF. This chain links TRBV10-2 with TRBJ2-7; TCRdb picks TRBD2, but there is no DNA to check that call. The CDR3 totals 16 residues. Germline lookup yields CDR1 WSHSY and CDR2 SAAADI.

J is TRBJ1-2 and V is TRBV20-1. CDR3 length: 14 amino acids. The germline V gene has CDR1 DFQATT and CDR2 SNEGSKA (reference sequence). CDR3 sequence: CSARDRSGNYGYTF.